This T cell receptor beta chain comes out of a study of cytomegalovirus exposure and HLA in healthy donors. Study outcomes and limitations: Among the most significant clusters, several appeared linked to common viral pathogens in a later analysis. Cytomegalovirus-associated TCR beta chains were listed, numbering some 180. Productive rates of about 87% or about 30% were seen for most TCR beta V segments in an earlier analysis.

V was cut by 6 bases and J by 4 bases, with 18 bases left in between. CDR1 is SGHVS and CDR2 is FQNEAQ in the germline V gene. The CDR3 contains 15 residues. With 60 Vbeta and 13 Jbeta primers, the PCR was carried out. Libraries were prepared by immunoSEQ multiplex PCR; TCRdb keeps only in-frame clonotypes and omits some of them. The table includes under 200,000 clones, 55% to 80% detected once. As regards this clone: What it binds is unknown.

The chain has TRBV7-8 and TRBJ1-1; a weak D match, TRBD1 (6 bases). The sequenced sample was PBMCs. This receptor was obtained from a woman between 18 and 29 years old in good health and CMV-seropositive. CDR3: CASSHRSRGPTEAFF. CDR3 in DNA: TGTGCCAGCAGTCACAGATCCAGGGGACCCACTGAAGCTTTCTTT. Combining the CDR3 with reference TRBV7-8 and TRBJ1-1 gives the whole variable domain GAGVSQSPRYKVAKRGQDVALRCDPISGHVSLFWYQQALGQGPEFLTYFQNEAQLDKSGLPSDRFFAERPEGSVSTLKIQRTQQEDSAVYLCASSHRSRGPTEAFFGQGTRLTVV.